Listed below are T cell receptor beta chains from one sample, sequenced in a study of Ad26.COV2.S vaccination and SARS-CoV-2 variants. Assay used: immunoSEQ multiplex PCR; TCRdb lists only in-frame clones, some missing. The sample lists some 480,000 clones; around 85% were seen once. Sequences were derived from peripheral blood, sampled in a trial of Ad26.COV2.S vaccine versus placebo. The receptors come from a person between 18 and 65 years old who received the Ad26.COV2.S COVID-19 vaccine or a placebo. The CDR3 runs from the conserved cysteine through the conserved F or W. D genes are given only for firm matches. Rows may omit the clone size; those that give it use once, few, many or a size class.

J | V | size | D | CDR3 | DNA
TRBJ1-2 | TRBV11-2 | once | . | CASSSSGAGWGYTF | TGTGCCAGCAGCTCAAGCGGGGCGGGGTGGGGCTACACCTTC
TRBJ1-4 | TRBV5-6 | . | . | CASSRGNEKLFF | TGTGCCAGCAGCCGCGGTAATGAAAAACTGTTTTTT
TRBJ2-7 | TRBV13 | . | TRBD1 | CASSSEEIPGQPYEQYF | TGTGCCAGCAGCTCCGAGGAGATTCCGGGACAGCCCTACGAGCAGTACTTC
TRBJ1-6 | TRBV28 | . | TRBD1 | CASRETGKGRSPLHF | TGTGCCAGCAGGGAGACAGGGAAGGGTCGCTCACCCCTCCACTTT
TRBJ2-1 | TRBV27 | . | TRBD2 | CASSLWFERTSGSSYNEQFF | TGTGCCAGCAGTTTATGGTTTGAAAGGACTAGCGGGTCCTCCTACAATGAGCAGTTCTTC
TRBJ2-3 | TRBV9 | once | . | CASSVASVGDTQYF | TGTGCCAGCAGCGTCGCCTCGGTTGGAGATACGCAGTATTTT
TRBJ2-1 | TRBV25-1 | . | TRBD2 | CASSEGTGTSGRAFPIF | TGTGCCAGCAGTGAAGGGACAGGGACTAGCGGGAGGGCCTTTCCGATCTTC
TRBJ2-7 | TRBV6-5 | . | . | CASSPAGSYEQYF | TGTGCCAGCTCCCCCGCTGGCTCCTACGAGCAGTACTTC
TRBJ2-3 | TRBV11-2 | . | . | CTSSLAVTSTDTQYF | TGTACCAGCAGCTTAGCAGTTACTAGCACAGATACGCAGTATTTT
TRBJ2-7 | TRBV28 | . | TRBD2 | CASRASGNYEQYF | TGTGCCAGCAGGGCTAGCGGGAACTACGAGCAGTACTTC
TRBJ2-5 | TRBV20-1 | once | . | CSAILETQYF | TGCAGTGCCATCTTAGAGACCCAGTACTTC
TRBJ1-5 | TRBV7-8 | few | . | CASSQVGGIGQPQHF | TGTGCCAGCAGCCAGGTTGGGGGAATCGGTCAGCCCCAGCATTTT
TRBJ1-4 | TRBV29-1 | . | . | CSAYGGANEKLFF | TGCAGCGCATACGGGGGGGCCAATGAAAAACTGTTTTTT
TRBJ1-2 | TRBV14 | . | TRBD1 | CASSQDFRTGYGYTF | TGTGCCAGCAGCCAAGATTTCCGGACAGGGTATGGCTACACCTTC
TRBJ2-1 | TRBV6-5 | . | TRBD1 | CASSAGGNTGNEQFF | TGTGCCAGCAGCGCAGGGGGCAATACAGGAAATGAGCAGTTCTTC
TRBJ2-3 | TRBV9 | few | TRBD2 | CASSVGGAGLTDTQYF | TGTGCCAGCAGCGTAGGGGGAGCGGGACTGACAGATACGCAGTATTTT
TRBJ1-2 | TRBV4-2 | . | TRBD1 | CASSQEVWDRGGYTF | TGTGCCAGCAGCCAAGAAGTGTGGGACAGGGGTGGCTACACCTTC
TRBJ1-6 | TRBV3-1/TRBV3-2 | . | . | CASSQFAQGQNSPLHF | TGTGCCAGCAGCCAATTCGCCCAGGGACAAAATTCACCCCTCCACTTT
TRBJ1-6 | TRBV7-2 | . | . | CASSSLLGNSPLHF | TGTGCCAGCAGCTCCCTTCTGGGGAATTCACCCCTCCACTTT
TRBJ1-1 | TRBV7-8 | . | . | CASSSGKRENTEAFF | TGTGCCAGCAGCTCAGGGAAACGGGAGAACACTGAAGCTTTCTTT
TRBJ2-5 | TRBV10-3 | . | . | CAISESRSDETQYF | TGTGCCATCAGTGAGTCTCGTAGTGACGAGACCCAGTACTTC
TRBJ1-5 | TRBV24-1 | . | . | CATSRGGTNQPQHF | TGTGCCACCAGTCGCGGGGGTACCAATCAGCCCCAGCATTTT
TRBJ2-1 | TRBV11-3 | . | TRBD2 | CASSLGYASGRAGNEQFF | TGTGCCAGCAGCTTAGGGTACGCTAGCGGGAGGGCCGGCAATGAGCAGTTCTTC
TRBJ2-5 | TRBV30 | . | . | CAWSGGGIETQYF | TGTGCCTGGAGTGGGGGAGGCATAGAGACCCAGTACTTC
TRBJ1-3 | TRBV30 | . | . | CAWSSGGGSGNTIYF | TGTGCCTGGAGTTCCGGAGGGGGCTCTGGAAACACCATATATTTT
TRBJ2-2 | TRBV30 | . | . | CAWNRGLSGELFF | TGTGCCTGGAATCGGGGTTTAAGTGGGGAGCTGTTTTTT
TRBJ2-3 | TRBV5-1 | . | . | CASSSYTDTQYF | TGCGCCAGCAGCTCATACACAGATACGCAGTATTTT
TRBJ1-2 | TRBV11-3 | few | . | CASFWVRFHNYGYTF | TGTGCCAGCTTTTGGGTCAGGTTCCATAACTATGGCTACACCTTC
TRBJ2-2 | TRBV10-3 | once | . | CAISDGSGTGELFF | TGTGCCATCAGTGACGGGTCGGGCACCGGGGAGCTGTTTTTT
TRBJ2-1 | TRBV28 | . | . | CASSNRGSWGIF | TGTGCCAGCAGCAATAGGGGGTCTTGGGGGATCTTC
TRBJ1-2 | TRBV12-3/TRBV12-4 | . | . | CASSPSGRWSYTF | TGTGCCAGCAGCCCATCAGGGAGGTGGAGCTACACCTTC
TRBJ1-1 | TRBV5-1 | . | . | CASSWGGEDTEAFF | TGCGCCAGCAGCTGGGGGGGTGAGGACACTGAAGCTTTCTTT
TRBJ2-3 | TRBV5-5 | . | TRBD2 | CASRHGLAGRQDTQYF | TGTGCCAGCAGACACGGACTAGCGGGGCGGCAGGATACGCAGTATTTT
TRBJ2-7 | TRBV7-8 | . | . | CASSRGGGESSYEQYF | TGTGCCAGCAGCCGAGGGGGCGGGGAGAGCTCCTACGAGCAGTACTTC
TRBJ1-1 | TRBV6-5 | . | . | CASRSGALTEAFF | TGTGCCAGCAGATCGGGGGCACTTACTGAAGCTTTCTTT
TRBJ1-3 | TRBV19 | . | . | CASKNSGNTIYF | TGTGCCAGTAAGAACTCTGGAAACACCATATATTTT
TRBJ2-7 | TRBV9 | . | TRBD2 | CASSAGAGGIHEQYF | TGTGCCAGCAGCGCAGGAGCGGGAGGGATCCACGAGCAGTACTTC
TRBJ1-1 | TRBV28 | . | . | CASSPAGKGFTEAFF | TGTGCCAGCAGTCCGGCCGGAAAGGGGTTCACTGAAGCTTTCTTT
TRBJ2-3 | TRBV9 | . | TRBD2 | CASSAHSGGSTDTQYF | TGTGCCAGCAGCGCCCATAGCGGGGGGAGCACAGATACGCAGTATTTT
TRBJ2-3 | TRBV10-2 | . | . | CASIRTSPSTDTQYF | TGCGCCAGCATACGCACCAGCCCTAGCACAGATACGCAGTATTTT
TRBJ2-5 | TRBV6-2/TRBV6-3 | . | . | CASSWSKGTETQYF | TGTGCCAGCAGTTGGAGTAAAGGGACGGAGACCCAGTACTTC
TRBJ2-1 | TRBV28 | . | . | CASSLYSYNEQFF | TGTGCCAGCAGTTTATACTCCTACAATGAGCAGTTCTTC
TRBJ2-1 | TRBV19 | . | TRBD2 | CASSWLAGGSNYNEQFF | TGTGCCAGTAGTTGGCTAGCGGGAGGGAGCAACTACAATGAGCAGTTCTTC
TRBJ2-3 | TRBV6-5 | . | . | CASSYGSGSGLRTQYF | TGTGCCAGCAGTTACGGGTCCGGGAGTGGGCTACGAACGCAGTATTTT
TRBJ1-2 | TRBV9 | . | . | CASSVGVGGYTF | TGTGCCAGCAGCGTAGGAGTTGGGGGCTACACCTTC
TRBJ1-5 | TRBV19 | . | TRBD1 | CASTADRDNQPQHF | TGTGCCAGTACCGCGGACAGGGACAATCAGCCCCAGCATTTT
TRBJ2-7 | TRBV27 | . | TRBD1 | CASSPETGGTHYEQYF | TGTGCCAGCAGTCCAGAAACAGGGGGCACACACTACGAGCAGTACTTC
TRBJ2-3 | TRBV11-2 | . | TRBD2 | CASSPGRGTSGKGDTQYF | TGTGCCAGCAGCCCGGGGAGGGGGACTAGCGGGAAGGGAGATACGCAGTATTTT
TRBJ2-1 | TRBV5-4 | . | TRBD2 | CASSLELAGGEQFF | TGTGCCAGCAGCTTGGAACTAGCGGGAGGTGAGCAGTTCTTC